This T cell receptor (beta chain) stems from a study of cytomegalovirus exposure and HLA in healthy donors. This clone was seen once. The PCR made use of 60 Vbeta and 13 Jbeta primers. TCRdb's table, derived via immunoSEQ multiplex PCR, lists solely in-frame clones and lacks some. The table lists about 120,000 clones, 65% to 80% of them singletons. The germline V gene encodes CDR1 MDHEN and CDR2 SYDVKM. V shed 1 base and J shed 5 bases, with 15 bases lying between them. The CDR3 has 16 residues. The receptor was derived from a man in his thirties or forties in good health and CMV-seropositive. The rearrangement links TRBV28 to TRBJ2-4, with D tentatively TRBD1 (6 bases). The sample was PBMCs. CDR3 sequence: CASSLLEAKGENIQYF. For the CDR3, the DNA is TGTGCCAGCAGTTTATTGGAGGCCAAGGGGGAAAACATTCAGTACTTC. Drawing the rest from reference TRBV28 and TRBJ2-4, the complete variable domain is DVKVTQSSRYLVKRTGEKVFLECVQDMDHENMFWYRQDPGLGLRLIYFSYDVKMKEKGDIPEGYSVSREKKERFSLILESASTNQTSMYLCASSLLEAKGENIQYFGAGTRLSVL.